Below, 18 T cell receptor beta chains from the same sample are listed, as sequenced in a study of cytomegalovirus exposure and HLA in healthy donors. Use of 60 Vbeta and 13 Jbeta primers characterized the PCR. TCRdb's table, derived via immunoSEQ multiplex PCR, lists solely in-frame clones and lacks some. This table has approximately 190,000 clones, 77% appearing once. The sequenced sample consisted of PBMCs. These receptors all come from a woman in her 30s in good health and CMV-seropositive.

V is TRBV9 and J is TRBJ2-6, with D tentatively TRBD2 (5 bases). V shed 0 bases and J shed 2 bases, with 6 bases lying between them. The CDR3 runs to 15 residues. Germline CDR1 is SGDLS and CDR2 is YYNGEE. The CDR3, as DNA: TGTGCCAGCAGCGTAGTGAGGGCTGGGGCCAACGTCCTGACTTTC. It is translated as CASSVVRAGANVLTF.

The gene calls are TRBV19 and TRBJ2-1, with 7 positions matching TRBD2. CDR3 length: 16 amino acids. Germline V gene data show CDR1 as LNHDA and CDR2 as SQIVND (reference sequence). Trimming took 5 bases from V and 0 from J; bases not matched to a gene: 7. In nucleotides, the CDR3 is TGTGCCAGTAGTCCTGGGGGGGGTCGCTCCTACAATGAGCAGTTCTTC. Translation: CASSPGGGRSYNEQFF.

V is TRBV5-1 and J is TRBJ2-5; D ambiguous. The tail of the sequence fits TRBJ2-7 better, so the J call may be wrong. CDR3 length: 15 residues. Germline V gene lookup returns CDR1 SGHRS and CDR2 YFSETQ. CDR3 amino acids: CASRITERSSYEQYF. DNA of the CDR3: TGCGCCAGCAGGATAACGGAACGGAGCTCCTACGAGCAGTACTTC.

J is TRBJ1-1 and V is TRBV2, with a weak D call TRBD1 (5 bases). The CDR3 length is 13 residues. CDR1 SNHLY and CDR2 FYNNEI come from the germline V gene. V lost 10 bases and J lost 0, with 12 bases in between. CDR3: CATVGGLNTEAFF. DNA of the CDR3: TGTGCCACAGTCGGGGGACTGAACACTGAAGCTTTCTTT.

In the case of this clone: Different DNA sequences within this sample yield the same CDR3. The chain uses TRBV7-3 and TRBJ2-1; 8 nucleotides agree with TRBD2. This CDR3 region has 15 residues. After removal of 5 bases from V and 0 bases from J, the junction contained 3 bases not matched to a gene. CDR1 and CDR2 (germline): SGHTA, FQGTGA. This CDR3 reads CASSRTSGSYNEQFF. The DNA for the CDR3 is TGTGCCAGCAGCCGAACTAGCGGCTCCTACAATGAGCAGTTCTTC.

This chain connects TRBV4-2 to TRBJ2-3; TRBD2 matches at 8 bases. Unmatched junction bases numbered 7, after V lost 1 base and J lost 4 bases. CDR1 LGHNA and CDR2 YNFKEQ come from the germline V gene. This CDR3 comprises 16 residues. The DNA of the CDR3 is TGTGCCAGCAGCCAAGGCGGGGGGCCTACCGCAGATACGCAGTATTTT. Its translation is CASSQGGGPTADTQYF.

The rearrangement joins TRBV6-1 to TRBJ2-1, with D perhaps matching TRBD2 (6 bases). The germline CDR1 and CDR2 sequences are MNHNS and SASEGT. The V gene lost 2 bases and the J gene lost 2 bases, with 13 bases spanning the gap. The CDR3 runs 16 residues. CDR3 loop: CASSERRGFAYNEQFF. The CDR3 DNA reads TGTGCCAGCAGTGAACGACGGGGGTTCGCCTACAATGAGCAGTTCTTC.

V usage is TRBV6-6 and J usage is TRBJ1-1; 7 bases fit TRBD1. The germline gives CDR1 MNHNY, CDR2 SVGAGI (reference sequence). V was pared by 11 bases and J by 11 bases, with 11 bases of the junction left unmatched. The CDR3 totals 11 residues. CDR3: CAGYYRGRAFF. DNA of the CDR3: TGTGCCGGGTATTACAGGGGACGCGCTTTCTTT.

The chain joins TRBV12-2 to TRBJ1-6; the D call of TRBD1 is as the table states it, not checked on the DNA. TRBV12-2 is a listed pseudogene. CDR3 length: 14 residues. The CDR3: CASRSDKRTSPLHF. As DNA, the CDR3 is TGTGCAAGTCGCTCGGACAAGAGGACTTCACCCCTCCACTTT.

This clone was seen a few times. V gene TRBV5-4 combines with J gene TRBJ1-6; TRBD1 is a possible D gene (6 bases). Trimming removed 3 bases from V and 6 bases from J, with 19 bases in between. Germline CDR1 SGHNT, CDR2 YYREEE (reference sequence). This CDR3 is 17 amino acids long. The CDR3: CASSSLGGGLGNSPLHF. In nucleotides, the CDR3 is TGTGCCAGCAGCTCCTTGGGCGGGGGCCTGGGTAATTCACCCCTCCACTTT. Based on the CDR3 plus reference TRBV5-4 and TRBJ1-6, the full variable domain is ETGVTQSPTHLIKTRGQQVTLRCSSQSGHNTVSWYQQALGQGPQFIFQYYREEENGRGNFPPRFSGLQFPNYSSELNVNALELDDSALYLCASSSLGGGLGNSPLHFGNGTRLTVT.

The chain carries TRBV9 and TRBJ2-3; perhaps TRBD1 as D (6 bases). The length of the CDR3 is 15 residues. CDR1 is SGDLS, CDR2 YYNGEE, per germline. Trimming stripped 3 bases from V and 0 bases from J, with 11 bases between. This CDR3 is CASSADRQSTDTQYF. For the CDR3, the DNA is TGTGCCAGCAGCGCCGACAGGCAGAGCACAGATACGCAGTATTTT.

CDR3: CASSEQGLSAGELFF. For the CDR3, the DNA is TGTGCCAGCAGTGAACAGGGATTATCGGCCGGGGAGCTGTTTTTT. This sequence joins TRBV6-1 and TRBJ2-2, with D possibly TRBD1 on 5 matching bases. The CDR3 is 15 amino acids. Germline CDR1 MNHNS, CDR2 SASEGT. Deletions cut 2 bases from V and 6 bases from J, with 13 bases between.

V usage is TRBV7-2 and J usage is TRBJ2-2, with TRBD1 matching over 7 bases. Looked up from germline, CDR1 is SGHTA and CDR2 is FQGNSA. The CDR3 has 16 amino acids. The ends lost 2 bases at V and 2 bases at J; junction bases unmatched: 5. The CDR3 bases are TGTGCCAGCAGCTTAAGGGGACAGAAAAACACCGGGGAGCTGTTTTTT. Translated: CASSLRGQKNTGELFF.

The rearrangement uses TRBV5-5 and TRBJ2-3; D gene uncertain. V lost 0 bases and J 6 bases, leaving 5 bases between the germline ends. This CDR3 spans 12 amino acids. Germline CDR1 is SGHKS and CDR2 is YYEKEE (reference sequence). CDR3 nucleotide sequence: TGTGCCAGCAGCTTGGCCCTGGATACGCAGTATTTT. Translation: CASSLALDTQYF.

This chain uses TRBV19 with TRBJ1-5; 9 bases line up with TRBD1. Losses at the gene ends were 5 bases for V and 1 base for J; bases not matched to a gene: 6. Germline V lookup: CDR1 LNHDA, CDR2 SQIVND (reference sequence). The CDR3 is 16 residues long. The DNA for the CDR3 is TGTGCCAGTAGTGCCGGACAGGGGTACAGCAATCAGCCCCAGCATTTT. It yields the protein CASSAGQGYSNQPQHF.

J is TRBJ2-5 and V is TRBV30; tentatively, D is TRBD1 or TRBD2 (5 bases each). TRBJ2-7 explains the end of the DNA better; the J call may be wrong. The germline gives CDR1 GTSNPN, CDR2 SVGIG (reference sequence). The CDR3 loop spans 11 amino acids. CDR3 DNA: TGTGCCTGCAGCCCGGGACACGAGCAGTACTTC. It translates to CACSPGHEQYF.

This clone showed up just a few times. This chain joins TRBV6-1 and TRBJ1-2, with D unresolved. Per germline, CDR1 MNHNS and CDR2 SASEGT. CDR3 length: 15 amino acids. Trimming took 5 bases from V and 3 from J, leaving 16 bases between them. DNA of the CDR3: TGTGCCAGCAGTCCTCCAGGTGGATGGGACTATGGCTACACCTTC. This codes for CASSPPGGWDYGYTF.

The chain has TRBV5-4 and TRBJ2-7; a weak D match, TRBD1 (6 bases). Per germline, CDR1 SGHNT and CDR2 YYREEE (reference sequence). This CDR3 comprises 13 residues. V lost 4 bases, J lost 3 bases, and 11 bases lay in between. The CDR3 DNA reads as TGTGCCAGCAGCGCCGGACAGAACTACGAGCAGTACTTC. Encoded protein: CASSAGQNYEQYF.